This T cell receptor (beta chain) was sequenced during a study of blood T cell repertoires in COVID-19. About the research overall: T cells, B-cell-depleted T cells, or PBMCs supplied cDNA or gDNA.

In the original analysis: For nucleated cells, counts were estimated from reference gene primer amplification. TCRdb's table, derived via immunoSEQ multiplex PCR, lists solely in-frame clones and lacks some. The DNA was the basis for D and trimming; V, J and clone size are from that table. The sample consists of about 260,000 clones, 85% to 90% of them appearing once. The TCR sequence derives from a woman in her thirties or forties with acute or convalescent COVID-19. What was sequenced was peripheral blood.

The CDR3 loop reads CASSLGRGAAGELFF. In DNA form, the CDR3 reads TGTGCCAGCAGTTTAGGGCGGGGGGCGGCCGGGGAGCTGTTTTTT. The V and J genes are TRBV27 and TRBJ2-2; 8 nucleotides agree with TRBD2. The CDR3 consists of 15 residues. From germline, CDR1 is MNHEY and CDR2 SMNVEV (reference sequence). Trimming removed 2 bases from V and 6 bases from J; junction bases left unmatched: 5.